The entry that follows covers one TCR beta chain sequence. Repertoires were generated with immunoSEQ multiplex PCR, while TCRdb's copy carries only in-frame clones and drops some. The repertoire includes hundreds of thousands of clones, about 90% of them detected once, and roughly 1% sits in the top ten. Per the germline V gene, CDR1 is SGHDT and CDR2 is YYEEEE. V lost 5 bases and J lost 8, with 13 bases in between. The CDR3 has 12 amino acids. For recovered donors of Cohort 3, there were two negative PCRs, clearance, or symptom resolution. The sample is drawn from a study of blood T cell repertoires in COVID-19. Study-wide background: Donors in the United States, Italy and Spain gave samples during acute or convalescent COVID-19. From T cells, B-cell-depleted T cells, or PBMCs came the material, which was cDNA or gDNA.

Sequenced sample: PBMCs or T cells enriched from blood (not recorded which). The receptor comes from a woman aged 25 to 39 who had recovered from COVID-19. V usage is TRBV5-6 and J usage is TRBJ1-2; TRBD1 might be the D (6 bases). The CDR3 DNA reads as TGTGCCAGCAGGGTACAGGGTGGGGGCTACACCTTC. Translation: CASRVQGGGYTF. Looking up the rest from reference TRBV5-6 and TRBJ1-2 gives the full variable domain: DAGVTQSPTHLIKTRGQQVTLRCSPKSGHDTVSWYQQALGQGPQFIFQYYEEEERQRGNFPDRFSGHQFPNYSSELNVNALLLGDSALYLCASRVQGGGYTFGSGTRLTVV.